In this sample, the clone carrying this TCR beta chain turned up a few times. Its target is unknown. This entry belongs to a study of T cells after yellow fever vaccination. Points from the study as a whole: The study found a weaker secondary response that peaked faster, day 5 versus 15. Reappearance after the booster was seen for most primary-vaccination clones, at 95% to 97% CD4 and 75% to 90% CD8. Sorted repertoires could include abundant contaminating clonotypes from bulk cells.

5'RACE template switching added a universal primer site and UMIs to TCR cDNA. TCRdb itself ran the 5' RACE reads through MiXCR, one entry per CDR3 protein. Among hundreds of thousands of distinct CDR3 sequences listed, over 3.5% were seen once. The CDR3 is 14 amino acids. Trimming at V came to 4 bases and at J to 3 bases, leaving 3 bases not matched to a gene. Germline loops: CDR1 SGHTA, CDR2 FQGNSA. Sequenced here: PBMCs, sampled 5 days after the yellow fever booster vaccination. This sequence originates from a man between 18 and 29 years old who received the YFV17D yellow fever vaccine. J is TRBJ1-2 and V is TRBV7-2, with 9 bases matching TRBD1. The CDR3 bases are TGTGCCAGCAGCTCTGGACAGGGGCACTATGGCTACACCTTC. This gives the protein CASSSGQGHYGYTF.